This passage covers 30 T cell receptor beta chains from one sample sequenced in a study of CD8+ T cells in alopecia areata. Treatment meaning: oral pan-JAK inhibitor, 5-10 mg twice daily. cDNA prepared by RNA extraction and subsequent reverse transcription served as the template for sequencing. Repertoires were generated with immunoSEQ multiplex PCR, while TCRdb's copy carries only in-frame clones and drops some. Here the sample spans roughly 120,000 clones, 50% to 75% being singletons. Source: CD8+ T cells sorted from blood, taken at week 4, from a patient treated with tofacitinib. The origin of the receptors is a human donor with alopecia areata.

This clone has more than one count but fewer than ten. Given a much more abundant clone one base away, this may be a read error. The chain links TRBV6-5 to TRBJ2-7; D is unclear. This CDR3 region has 10 residues. The V end was cut by 6 bases, the J end by 2 bases, with 2 bases between. In germline, CDR1 is MNHEY, CDR2 SVGAGI. The CDR3 sequence: CASSTYEQYF. The CDR3 DNA follows: TGTGCCAGCAGCACCTACGAGCAGTACTTC.

This clone has just a few counts. V gene TRBV7-9 combines with J gene TRBJ2-7; D not certain. The CDR3 has 13 residues. Germline CDR1 SEHNR, CDR2 FQNEAQ (reference sequence). The ends were cut back, 1 base at V and 5 bases at J, with 9 bases in the middle. The CDR3 protein is CASSLGVANEQYF. The CDR3 nucleotides read TGTGCCAGCAGCTTAGGGGTGGCCAACGAGCAGTACTTC. Based on the CDR3 plus reference TRBV7-9 and TRBJ2-7, the full variable domain is DTGVSQNPRHKITKRGQNVTFRCDPISEHNRLYWYRQTLGQGPEFLTYFQNEAQLEKSRLLSDRFSAERPKGSFSTLEIQRTEQGDSAMYLCASSLGVANEQYFGPGTRLTVT.

This chain joins TRBV9 and TRBJ2-5; 10 nucleotides align to TRBD2. Germline lookup yields CDR1 SGDLS and CDR2 YYNGEE. The CDR3 has 16 residues. After removal of 4 bases from V and 0 bases from J, the junction contained 6 bases not matched to a gene. CDR3 in amino acids: CASSPGTSGDQETQYF. The DNA of the CDR3 is TGTGCCAGCAGCCCCGGAACTAGCGGGGACCAAGAGACCCAGTACTTC.

This clone was counted between two and nine times. The J gene is TRBJ2-1, the V gene TRBV7-2; possible D gene TRBD1, 5 bases. Germline V gives CDR1 SGHTA, CDR2 FQGNSA. The length of the CDR3 is 14 residues. V lost 3 bases, J lost 1 base, and 7 bases lay in between. This chain's CDR3 is CASSLTASYNEQFF. CDR3 in DNA: TGTGCCAGCAGCTTGACAGCTTCCTACAATGAGCAGTTCTTC.

This clone was seen a few times. V is TRBV7-8 and J is TRBJ2-3; tentatively, D is TRBD1 or TRBD2 (5 bases each). V was trimmed by 1 base and J by 1 base, leaving 6 bases between them. The CDR3 spans 14 residues. Germline values: CDR1 SGHVS, CDR2 FQNEAQ. CDR3 protein: CASSLVGGTDTQYF. The CDR3 DNA is TGTGCCAGCAGCTTAGTGGGGGGCACAGATACGCAGTATTTT. The full variable domain, in which reference TRBV7-8 and TRBJ2-3 provide the parts outside the CDR3, is GAGVSQSPRYKVAKRGQDVALRCDPISGHVSLFWYQQALGQGPEFLTYFQNEAQLDKSGLPSDRFFAERPEGSVSTLKIQRTQQEDSAVYLCASSLVGGTDTQYFGPGTRLTVL.

In the case of this clone: An end of the junction does not agree with germline; a read error may underlie this. The chain uses TRBV5-1 and TRBJ1-1; TRBD1 aligns across 7 bases. The CDR3 spans 15 residues. Germline CDR1 reads SGHRS; CDR2 reads YFSETQ. Here the CDR3 DNA reads TGCGCCAGCAGCTTGGACGACAGGGTGAATACTGAAGCTTTCTTT. Its protein is CASSLDDRVNTEAFF.

The chain is built from TRBV30 and TRBJ1-1; D gene unclear. V dropped 0 bases and J dropped 8 bases, with 10 bases sitting between them. CDR1 and CDR2 (germline): GTSNPN, SVGIG (reference sequence). The length of the CDR3 is 12 residues. The CDR3 sequence: CAWSVPAAEAFF. CDR3 coding DNA: TGTGCCTGGAGTGTACCGGCAGCCGAAGCTTTCTTT.

This clone has a single count. The V and J genes are TRBV29-1 and TRBJ1-2; a possible D gene is TRBD1 (6 bases). With 6 bases removed from V and 0 bases from J, the gap between germline ends came to 11 bases. CDR1 SQVTM and CDR2 ANQGSEA come from the germline V gene. There are 13 residues in the CDR3. For the CDR3, the DNA is TGCAGCGTAAGGGGGTATTCTAACTATGGCTACACCTTC. Encoded protein: CSVRGYSNYGYTF. The full variable domain, in which reference TRBV29-1 and TRBJ1-2 provide the parts outside the CDR3, is SAVISQKPSRDICQRGTSLTIQCQVDSQVTMMFWYRQQPGQSLTLIATANQGSEATYESGFVIDKFPISRPNLTFSTLTVSNMSPEDSSIYLCSVRGYSNYGYTFGSGTRLTVV.

This chain links TRBV7-6 with TRBJ2-7; D perhaps matches TRBD1 (7 bases). The CDR3 runs to 14 residues. Germline V gene data show CDR1 as SGHVS and CDR2 as FNYEAQ. Trimming stripped 5 bases from V and 2 bases from J, with 13 bases between. CDR3 sequence reads: CASSGGDRAYEQYF. Here the CDR3 DNA reads TGTGCCAGCAGCGGAGGGGACAGAGCCTACGAGCAGTACTTC.

CDR3 DNA: TGTGCCAGCAGTGCGACAGGGGAACCCCAAGAGACCCAGTACTTC. It is translated as CASSATGEPQETQYF. The rearrangement links TRBV2 to TRBJ2-5; TRBD1 matches 8 bases. The length of the CDR3 is 15 residues. After removal of 4 bases from V and 1 base from J, the junction contained 5 bases not matched to a gene. Germline V CDR1 and CDR2: SNHLY, FYNNEI. Variable domain in full (rest from reference TRBV2 and TRBJ2-5): EPEVTQTPSHQVTQMGQEVILRCVPISNHLYFYWYRQILGQKVEFLVSFYNNEISEKSEIFDDQFSVERPDGSNFTLKIRSTKLEDSAMYFCASSATGEPQETQYFGPGTRLLVL.

This chain joins TRBV2 and TRBJ1-1; D not certain. V lost 9 bases, J lost 1 base, and 9 bases lay in between. CDR1 and CDR2 from the germline V gene are SNHLY and FYNNEI. The length of the CDR3 is 12 residues. This chain's CDR3 is CASEGGNTEAFF. The CDR3 DNA reads as TGTGCCAGTGAAGGAGGGAACACTGAAGCTTTCTTT.

The CDR3 region is CSVHRQGLPYEQYF. Written as DNA, the CDR3 is TGCAGCGTACACCGACAGGGACTACCCTACGAGCAGTACTTC. The chain joins TRBV29-1 to TRBJ2-7, with D perhaps matching TRBD1 or TRBD2 (7 bases each). Germline V CDR1 and CDR2: SQVTM, ANQGSEA. The V gene lost 6 bases and the J gene lost 2 bases, with 17 bases spanning the gap. The CDR3 contains 14 residues.

The chain has TRBV29-1 and TRBJ1-1, with no clear D. Trimming left V 3 bases short and J 6 bases short, with 5 bases between. Looked up from germline, CDR1 is SQVTM and CDR2 is ANQGSEA. CDR3 size: 10 residues. The CDR3 nucleotides read TGCAGCGTTGAGAGGGCTGAAGCTTTCTTT. Translated, it gives CSVERAEAFF.

This chain uses TRBV29-1 with TRBJ2-7; TRBD1 matches at 10 bases. The ends lost 5 bases at V and 1 base at J; junction bases unmatched: 5. CDR1 is SQVTM and CDR2 is ANQGSEA in the germline V gene. The CDR3 is 14 residues long. The CDR3 here is CSVLPGQGSYEQYF. In DNA form, the CDR3 reads TGCAGCGTTCTTCCGGGACAGGGGTCCTACGAGCAGTACTTC.

The chain couples TRBV19 to TRBJ1-2; TRBD1 matches at 8 bases. The CDR3 is 14 residues long. Trimming at V came to 4 bases and at J to 7 bases, leaving 8 bases not matched to a gene. Germline CDR1 and CDR2: LNHDA and SQIVND (reference sequence). The CDR3 here is CASSTPGGGIGYTF. The CDR3 region has the DNA TGTGCCAGTAGTACCCCAGGGGGCGGAATTGGCTACACCTTC.

This clone was found a few times. J is TRBJ1-6 and V is TRBV6-4; 8 nucleotides line up with TRBD1. Germline V gene sequence: CDR1 MRHNA, CDR2 SNTAGT. After removal of 4 bases from V and 6 bases from J, the junction contained 5 bases not matched to a gene. This CDR3 has 15 residues. CDR3 coding DNA: TGTGCCAGCAGTGCCGACGGACAGGGTAATTCACCCCTCCACTTT. This sequence encodes CASSADGQGNSPLHF.

V gene TRBV30 combines with J gene TRBJ2-7; D ambiguous. CDR1 is GTSNPN and CDR2 is SVGIG in the germline V gene (reference sequence). This CDR3 has 14 residues. Trimming left V 5 bases short and J 4 bases short, with 18 bases between. DNA for the CDR3: TGTGCCTGGTCGGTAGGGCGCGTTTATTACGAGCAGTACTTC. Encoded protein: CAWSVGRVYYEQYF.

The chain couples TRBV30 to TRBJ1-6; TRBD1 matches 7 bases. The length of the CDR3 is 14 residues. The germline V gene encodes CDR1 GTSNPN and CDR2 SVGIG (reference sequence). Trimming took 3 bases from V and 7 from J; bases not matched to a gene: 6. This chain's CDR3 is CAWSTGQANSPLHF. Here the CDR3 DNA reads TGTGCCTGGAGCACCGGACAGGCGAATTCACCCCTCCACTTT.

The rearrangement uses TRBV30 and TRBJ2-5, with 10 bases that match TRBD1. The J segment lost 3 bases and the V segment lost 4 bases, leaving 2 bases of the junction unmatched. The CDR3 is 13 amino acids. Germline loops: CDR1 GTSNPN, CDR2 SVGIG (reference sequence). The CDR3 loop is CAWTGTGEETQYF. CDR3 DNA: TGTGCCTGGACCGGGACAGGGGAAGAGACCCAGTACTTC. The variable domain in full, with the rest retrieved from reference TRBV30 and TRBJ2-5, is SQTIHQWPATLVQPVGSPLSLECTVEGTSNPNLYWYRQAAGRGLQLLFYSVGIGQISSEVPQNLSASRPQDRQFILSSKKLLLSDSGFYLCAWTGTGEETQYFGPGTRLLVL.

This chain connects TRBV28 to TRBJ2-3, with unresolved D. This CDR3 is built from 14 residues. Trimming pared 3 bases from V and 3 bases from J, leaving 10 bases between. Germline CDR1 reads MDHEN; CDR2 reads SYDVKM. The CDR3 loop reads CASSFLGRTDTQYF. As DNA, the CDR3 is TGTGCCAGCAGTTTCCTCGGGCGGACAGATACGCAGTATTTT.

The V call is TRBV7-8, the J call TRBJ2-5; D perhaps matches TRBD2 (6 bases). The germline V gene has CDR1 SGHVS and CDR2 FQNEAQ. V lost 3 bases to trimming and J lost 6 bases, with 8 bases between them. This CDR3 has 12 amino acids. The CDR3 DNA reads TGTGCCAGCAGCTTGGGGGGAAAGACCCAGTACTTC. Translation: CASSLGGKTQYF. The complete variable domain, with remaining parts taken from reference TRBV7-8 and TRBJ2-5, reads GAGVSQSPRYKVAKRGQDVALRCDPISGHVSLFWYQQALGQGPEFLTYFQNEAQLDKSGLPSDRFFAERPEGSVSTLKIQRTQQEDSAVYLCASSLGGKTQYFGPGTRLLVL.

This clone has only a few counts. This chain joins TRBV29-1 and TRBJ2-7, with D maybe TRBD2 (5 bases). Between the trimmed V and J ends, which lost 2 bases and 0 bases, there was a span of 8 bases. The length of the CDR3 is 13 residues. In germline, CDR1 is SQVTM, CDR2 ANQGSEA. Here the CDR3 reads CSVELGSSYEQYF. For the CDR3, the DNA is TGCAGCGTTGAACTGGGGAGCTCCTACGAGCAGTACTTC.

The genes are TRBV7-9 and TRBJ2-7; TRBD2 might be the D (6 bases). The CDR3 consists of 16 residues. The V gene's germline CDR1 is SEHNR and CDR2 FQNEAQ (reference sequence). Trimming removed 5 bases from V and 3 bases from J, with 20 bases in between. CDR3: CASSQTAGRENYEQYF. CDR3 DNA sequence: TGTGCCAGCAGCCAAACAGCGGGCAGAGAGAACTACGAGCAGTACTTC.

This clone was observed once. The chain links TRBV4-3 to TRBJ2-7; TRBD2 matches 11 bases. This CDR3 contains 17 residues. The trim removed 2 bases at V and 2 bases at J, leaving 8 bases unmatched. Germline lookup yields CDR1 LGHNA and CDR2 YSLEER. CDR3 in DNA: TGCGCCAGCAGCCAAAGCCTACCGGGACTAGCGGCCTACGAGCAGTACTTC. Residues: CASSQSLPGLAAYEQYF.

This chain joins TRBV7-9 and TRBJ2-4; D is unclear. This CDR3 region has 15 residues. Germline V gene data show CDR1 as SEHNR and CDR2 as FQNEAQ (reference sequence). Trimming stripped 0 bases from V and 0 bases from J, with 6 bases between. The CDR3 bases are TGTGCCAGCAGCTTAGCGTTGCTAGCCAAAAACATTCAGTACTTC. Protein product: CASSLALLAKNIQYF.

This sequence joins TRBV4-2 and TRBJ2-5; D possibly corresponds to TRBD1 (6 bases). Germline lookup yields CDR1 LGHNA and CDR2 YNFKEQ. CDR3 length equals 16 residues. V was cut by 0 bases and J by 2 bases, with 13 bases left in between. CDR3 amino acids: CASSQDTGLSQETQYF. Written as DNA, the CDR3 is TGTGCCAGCAGCCAAGACACAGGGCTTTCTCAAGAGACCCAGTACTTC.

This chain links TRBV30 with TRBJ2-3; weak D call: TRBD1 (6 bases). V was clipped by 2 bases and J by 6 bases, with 12 bases between them. The CDR3 contains 13 residues. CDR1 GTSNPN and CDR2 SVGIG come from the germline V gene (reference sequence). The CDR3 here is CAWSISQGDTQYF. DNA of the CDR3: TGTGCCTGGAGTATATCGCAGGGGGATACGCAGTATTTT.

The chain carries TRBV2 and TRBJ2-1, with D unresolved. CDR3 length equals 13 residues. V was trimmed by 4 bases and J by 6 bases, leaving 10 bases between them. CDR1 and CDR2 from the germline V gene are SNHLY and FYNNEI. As DNA, the CDR3 is TGTGCCAGCAGTGGCTTGGATGGCAATGAGCAGTTCTTC. Encoded protein: CASSGLDGNEQFF. Full variable domain (rest looked up from reference TRBV2 and TRBJ2-1): EPEVTQTPSHQVTQMGQEVILRCVPISNHLYFYWYRQILGQKVEFLVSFYNNEISEKSEIFDDQFSVERPDGSNFTLKIRSTKLEDSAMYFCASSGLDGNEQFFGPGTRLTVL.

This clone was counted between two and nine times. CDR3 DNA: TGTGCCTGGAGTGTTGAGATCTATGGCTACACCTTC. It encodes CAWSVEIYGYTF. The chain links TRBV30 to TRBJ1-2; D is undetermined. CDR1 is GTSNPN, CDR2 SVGIG, per germline (reference sequence). Trimming pared 0 bases from V and 4 bases from J, leaving 6 bases between. The CDR3 consists of 12 residues.

This clone has more than one count but fewer than ten. This chain joins TRBV30 and TRBJ1-5, with a possible D match to TRBD1 (5 bases). The ends were cut back, 0 bases at V and 2 bases at J, with 20 bases in the middle. CDR3 length: 18 amino acids. The germline CDR1 and CDR2 sequences are GTSNPN and SVGIG (reference sequence). CDR3 protein: CAWSVTPTLLGGNQPQHF. CDR3 nucleotide sequence: TGTGCCTGGAGTGTAACCCCGACCCTTTTGGGGGGCAATCAGCCCCAGCATTTT.